The 20 T cell receptor beta chains below come from one sample, sequenced in a study of blood T cells in healthy people across ages. The second PCR ran 7 to 11 cycles with a sample-barcoded 5' primer and J-beta primers. TCRdb re-analysed the 5' RACE reads in MiXCR, keeping a single row per CDR3 protein. The table has hundreds of thousands of distinct CDR3 sequences, around a quarter seen once; the top ten hold approximately 3.6%. These data also featured in a second study, about T cells of mothers and their children.

Sequenced material: blood. The receptor set was obtained from a boy aged 2 to 10 in good health.

This clonotype came up many times. The chain carries TRBV3-1 and TRBJ2-5, with D possibly matching TRBD2 (6 bases). TRBJ2-1 matches the DNA end more closely, so the J call is doubtful. Germline V gives CDR1 LGHDT, CDR2 YNNKEL (reference sequence). CDR3 length equals 18 residues. CDR3 in DNA: TGTGCCAGCAGCCAAGATCCTAGCGCGGGGTGGATCAACAATGAGCAGTTCTTC. Protein sequence: CASSQDPSAGWINNEQFF.

The chain employs TRBV7-2 and TRBJ2-5, with 12 bases fitting TRBD2. With 1 base clipped from V and 6 bases from J, the junction kept 15 bases outside the gene matches. This CDR3 spans 19 amino acids. Germline lookup yields CDR1 SGHTA and CDR2 FQGNSA. The DNA of the CDR3 is TGTGCCAGCAGCTTAGTGGGGTCACTAGCGGGGGGCCCACAAAAGACCCAGTACTTC. It specifies CASSLVGSLAGGPQKTQYF.

Note on this clonotype: Its ends do not fully match the called genes, so a read error is possible. The V call is TRBV2, the J call TRBJ2-5, with 10 nucleotides matching TRBD2. The DNA end favors TRBJ2-1, so the J call may be wrong. Germline CDR1 is SNHLY and CDR2 is FYNNEI. This CDR3 is built from 15 residues. CDR3 sequence reads: CASRASGGRYNGQFF. The CDR3 DNA follows: TGTGCCAGCAGGGCTAGCGGGGGTCGTTACAATGGGCAGTTCTTC.

The sample holds a few counts of this clonotype. The rearrangement uses TRBV12-3 or TRBV12-4 and TRBJ2-5; D remains ambiguous. The CDR3 has 12 amino acids. Trimming took off 3 bases at V and 1 base at J, with 3 bases between the two ends. The CDR3 region is CASSFTQETQYF. CDR3 coding DNA: TGTGCCAGCAGTTTCACCCAAGAGACCCAGTACTTC.

This clonotype was seen a few times. The V call is TRBV6-1, the J call TRBJ2-7; 7 bases map to TRBD1. This CDR3 has 16 amino acids. In germline, CDR1 is MNHNS, CDR2 SASEGT. V dropped 5 bases and J dropped 4; count of bases not matched to a gene: 14. The DNA for the CDR3 is TGTGCCAGCAGTAGCCGAGAGTGGACAGGTTATTACGAGCAGTACTTC. Its translation is CASSSREWTGYYEQYF.

The chain carries TRBV12-5 and TRBJ1-3, with D hard to call. V dropped 1 base and J dropped 0 bases, with 7 bases sitting between them. Germline CDR1 and CDR2: LGHNT and FRNRAP. The CDR3 extends over 15 amino acids. This CDR3 reads CASGLGPNSGNTIYF. The CDR3 DNA reads as TGTGCTAGTGGTTTGGGACCCAACTCTGGAAACACCATATATTTT.

Regarding this clonotype: At one of its ends the junction is not consistent with the germline gene, which may arise from a read error. The chain carries TRBV7-2 and TRBJ2-5; 7 bases map to TRBD2. CDR3 size: 13 residues. CDR1 and CDR2 from the germline V gene are SGHTA and FQGNSA. The CDR3 sequence: CAGSRLAPETQYF. For the CDR3, the DNA is TGTGCCGGCAGCCGACTAGCCCCGGAGACCCAGTACTTC.

The chain joins TRBV10-2 to TRBJ2-1, with TRBD1 identical over 7 bases. The last part of the DNA fits TRBJ2-5 better; the J call may be wrong. Germline CDR1 is WSHSY and CDR2 is SAAADI. The CDR3 runs to 14 residues. For the CDR3, the DNA is TGCGCCAGCAGACCCGACAGGGCGTTCGTGACCCAGTACTTC. Its protein is CASRPDRAFVTQYF.

The chain recombines TRBV7-8 with TRBJ1-1; D is ambiguous. Trimming cost V 3 bases and J 2 bases, with 10 bases left between them. CDR3 length: 14 amino acids. Germline V lookup: CDR1 SGHVS, CDR2 FQNEAQ. CDR3 in amino acids: CASSLMGHNTEAFF. The CDR3 coding sequence is TGTGCCAGCAGCTTGATGGGCCATAACACTGAAGCTTTCTTT.

This rearrangement joins TRBV7-9 to TRBJ2-5; tentative D call: TRBD1 (5 bases). The closer fit of TRBJ2-7 to the DNA end suggests the J call may be wrong. This CDR3 comprises 15 residues. Germline V gene sequence: CDR1 SEHNR, CDR2 FQNEAQ (reference sequence). CDR3 in amino acids: CASSLEGPGTYEQYF. The CDR3 nucleotides are TGTGCCAGCAGCTTAGAGGGTCCAGGGACCTACGAGCAGTACTTC.

This clonotype was found once. The chain recombines TRBV6-5 with TRBJ2-1, with D perhaps being TRBD1 or TRBD2 (5 bases each). The CDR3 is 15 residues long. The V end was cut by 5 bases, the J end by 3 bases, with 14 bases between. Germline V gene lookup returns CDR1 MNHEY and CDR2 SVGAGI. The CDR3 here is CASSILRDGYNEQFF. The CDR3 nucleotides read TGTGCCAGCAGTATCCTCCGGGACGGCTACAATGAGCAGTTCTTC.

This clonotype was observed a few times. The CDR3, as DNA: TGTGCCAGCAGCGGGGACCTGGATCATGGGATAAAACTGTTTTTT. Translation: CASSGDLDHGIKLFF. The chain joins TRBV7-8 to TRBJ1-4, with a possible D match to TRBD1 (5 bases). Trimming cost V 5 bases and J 10 bases, with 20 bases left between them. CDR3 length equals 15 residues. Germline V lookup: CDR1 SGHVS, CDR2 FQNEAQ.

The genes are TRBV2 and TRBJ1-1; 9 bases match TRBD1. CDR1 is SNHLY, CDR2 FYNNEI, per germline. The CDR3 is 14 amino acids. With V trimmed by 6 bases and J by 4 bases, 6 bases remained unmatched. CDR3 amino acids: CASRSGTGFTEAFF. For the CDR3, the DNA is TGTGCCAGCAGGAGCGGGACAGGGTTCACTGAAGCTTTCTTT.

This clonotype was observed a handful of times. The rearrangement links TRBV7-2 to TRBJ2-5; D unresolved. The better agreement between TRBJ2-1 and the DNA end casts doubt on the J call. The CDR3 length is 14 residues. CDR1 and CDR2 (germline): SGHTA, FQGNSA. This CDR3 reads CASSSRSGYNEQFF. The DNA for the CDR3 is TGTGCCAGCAGCTCACGATCCGGGTACAATGAGCAGTTCTTC.

The chain joins TRBV6-5 to TRBJ2-7, with D possibly being TRBD2 (6 bases). Germline values: CDR1 MNHEY, CDR2 SVGAGI. V shed 3 bases and J shed 6 bases, with 12 bases lying between them. This CDR3 has 13 residues. Here the CDR3 DNA reads TGTGCCAGCAGTTATGGACGGGACTTCGAGCAGTACTTC. Translating it yields CASSYGRDFEQYF.

The chain employs TRBV12-3 or TRBV12-4 and TRBJ2-4; no clear D gene. The V and J ends lost 4 bases and 6 bases respectively, with 13 bases between them. The CDR3 runs 14 residues. The CDR3 sequence is CASSSAGSSNIQYF. For the CDR3, the DNA is TGTGCCAGCAGTTCCGCAGGAAGCTCAAACATTCAGTACTTC.

The chain couples TRBV10-3 to TRBJ2-3; no firm D call. Trimming left V 4 bases short and J 2 bases short, with 13 bases between. Germline-derived CDR1 and CDR2 are ENHRY and SYGVKD. CDR3 length equals 15 residues. CDR3 sequence (DNA): TGTGCCATCAGTGTAACCCATAGGTCCACAGATACGCAGTATTTT. It encodes CAISVTHRSTDTQYF.

This clonotype was seen only a few times. This chain links TRBV7-6 with TRBJ2-7, with 11 bases matching TRBD2. V was pared by 5 bases and J by 3 bases, with 12 bases of the junction left unmatched. This CDR3 is built from 17 residues. In germline, CDR1 is SGHVS, CDR2 FNYEAQ. The CDR3, as DNA: TGTGCCAGCAGCCCTGGACTAGCGGGCCTTGGGGACTACGAGCAGTACTTC. This translates into CASSPGLAGLGDYEQYF.

This clonotype was counted ten times or more. The chain has TRBV12-3 or TRBV12-4 and TRBJ2-5, with D unresolved. The V gene lost 4 bases and the J gene lost 7 bases, with 7 bases spanning the gap. The CDR3 totals 11 residues. In nucleotides, the CDR3 is TGTGCCAGCAGTTCCGGGTGGACCCAGTACTTC. Protein: CASSSGWTQYF.

The gene calls are TRBV5-1 and TRBJ2-7, with 11 bases lining up with TRBD1. The CDR3 extends over 16 amino acids. Germline values: CDR1 SGHRS, CDR2 YFSETQ. The J segment lost 3 bases and the V segment lost 4 bases, leaving 9 bases of the junction unmatched. CDR3 coding DNA: TGCGCCAGCAGCGGGACGACCGGGACAGGGGGCTACGAGCAGTACTTC. Amino acid sequence: CASSGTTGTGGYEQYF.